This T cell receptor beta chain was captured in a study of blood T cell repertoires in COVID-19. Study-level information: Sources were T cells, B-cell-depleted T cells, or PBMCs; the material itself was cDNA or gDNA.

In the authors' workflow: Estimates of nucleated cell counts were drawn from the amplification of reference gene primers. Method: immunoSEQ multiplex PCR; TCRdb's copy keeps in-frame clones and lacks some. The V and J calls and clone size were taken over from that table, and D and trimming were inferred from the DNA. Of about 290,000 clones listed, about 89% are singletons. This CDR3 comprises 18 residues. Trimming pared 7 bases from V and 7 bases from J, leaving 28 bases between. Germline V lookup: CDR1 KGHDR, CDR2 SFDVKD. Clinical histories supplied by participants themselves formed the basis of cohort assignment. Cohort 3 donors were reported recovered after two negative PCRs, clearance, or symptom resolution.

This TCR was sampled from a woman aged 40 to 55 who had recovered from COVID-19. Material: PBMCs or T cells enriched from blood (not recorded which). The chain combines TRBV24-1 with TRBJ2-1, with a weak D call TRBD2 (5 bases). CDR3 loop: CATRPPGFIAGVENEQFF. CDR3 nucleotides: TGTGCCACCAGACCCCCGGGGTTTATTGCCGGGGTGGAGAATGAGCAGTTCTTC.